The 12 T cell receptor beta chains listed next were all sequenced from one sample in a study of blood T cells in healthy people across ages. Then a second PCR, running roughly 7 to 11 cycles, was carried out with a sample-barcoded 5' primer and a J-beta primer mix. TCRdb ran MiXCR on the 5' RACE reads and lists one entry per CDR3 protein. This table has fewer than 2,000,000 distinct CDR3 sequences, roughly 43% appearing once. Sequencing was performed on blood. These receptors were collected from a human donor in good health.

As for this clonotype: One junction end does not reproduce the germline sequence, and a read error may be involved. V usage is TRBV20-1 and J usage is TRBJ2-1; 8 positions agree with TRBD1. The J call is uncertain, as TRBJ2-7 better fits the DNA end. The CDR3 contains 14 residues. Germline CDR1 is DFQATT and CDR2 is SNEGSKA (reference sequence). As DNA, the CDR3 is TGCTGTGCCCGGACAGGGAGCTCCTACAATGAGCAGTACTTC. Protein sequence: CCARTGSSYNEQYF.

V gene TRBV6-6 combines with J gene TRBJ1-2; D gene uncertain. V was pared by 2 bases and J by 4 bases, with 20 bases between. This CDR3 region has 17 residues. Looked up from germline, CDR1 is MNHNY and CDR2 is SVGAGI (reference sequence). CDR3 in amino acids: CASSYPTRPGNSYGYTF. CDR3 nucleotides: TGTGCCAGCAGTTACCCAACTCGCCCCGGGAATAGCTATGGCTACACCTTC.

The DNA of the CDR3 is TGCAGTGCCGTCTGGGGTCTTTCCTACGAGCAGTACTTC. Protein: CSAVWGLSYEQYF. The chain employs TRBV20-1 and TRBJ2-7; D call uncertain. The CDR3 length is 13 residues. Per the germline V gene, CDR1 is DFQATT and CDR2 is SNEGSKA (reference sequence). Trimming removed 6 bases from V and 1 base from J, with 13 bases in between.

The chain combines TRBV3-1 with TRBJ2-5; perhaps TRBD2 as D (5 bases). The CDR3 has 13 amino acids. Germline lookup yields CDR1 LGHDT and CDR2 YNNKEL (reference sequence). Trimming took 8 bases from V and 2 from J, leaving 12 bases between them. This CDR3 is CASSQRNQETQYF. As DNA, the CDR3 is TGTGCCAGCTCACAGCGGAATCAAGAGACCCAGTACTTC.

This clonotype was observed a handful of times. CDR3 DNA sequence: TGTGCCAGCAGCTTAGACAGAGGGCCGGAAAAACTGTTTTTT. Protein product: CASSLDRGPEKLFF. This sequence joins TRBV7-2 and TRBJ1-4; D ambiguous. CDR1 and CDR2 from the germline V gene are SGHTA and FQGNSA. Trimming cost V 1 base and J 8 bases, with 11 bases left between them. This CDR3 is built from 14 residues.

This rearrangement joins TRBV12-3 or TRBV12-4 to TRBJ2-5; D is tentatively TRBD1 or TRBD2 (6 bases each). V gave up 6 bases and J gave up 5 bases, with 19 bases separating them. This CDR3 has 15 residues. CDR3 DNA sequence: TGTGCCAGCAGCCCCGCCATAGGGGGGTGGGAGACCCAGTACTTC. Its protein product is CASSPAIGGWETQYF.

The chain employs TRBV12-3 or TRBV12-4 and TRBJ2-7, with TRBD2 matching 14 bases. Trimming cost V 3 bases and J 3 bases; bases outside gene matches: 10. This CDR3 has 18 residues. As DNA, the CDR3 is TGTGCCAGCAGTTTCGCCGGACTAGCGGGGGGCCCGGGCTACGAGCAGTACTTC. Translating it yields CASSFAGLAGGPGYEQYF.

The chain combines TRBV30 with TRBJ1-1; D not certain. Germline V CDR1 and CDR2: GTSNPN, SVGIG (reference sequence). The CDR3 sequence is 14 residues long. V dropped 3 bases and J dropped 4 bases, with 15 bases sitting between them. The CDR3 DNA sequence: TGTGCCTGGAGCGAAACGGGGAGTAGCACTGAAGCTTTCTTT. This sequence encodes CAWSETGSSTEAFF.

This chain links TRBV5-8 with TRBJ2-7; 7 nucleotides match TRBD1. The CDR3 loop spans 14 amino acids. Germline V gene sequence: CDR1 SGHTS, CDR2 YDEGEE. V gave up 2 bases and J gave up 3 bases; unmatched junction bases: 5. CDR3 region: CASSFQDRVYEQYF. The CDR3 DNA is TGTGCCAGCAGCTTTCAAGACAGGGTCTACGAGCAGTACTTC.

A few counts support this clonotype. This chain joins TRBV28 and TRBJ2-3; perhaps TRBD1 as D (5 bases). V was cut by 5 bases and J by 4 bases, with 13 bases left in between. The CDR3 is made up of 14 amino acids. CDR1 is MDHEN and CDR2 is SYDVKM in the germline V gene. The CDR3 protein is CASSLQGKADTQYF. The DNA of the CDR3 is TGTGCCAGCAGTCTTCAGGGAAAAGCAGATACGCAGTATTTT.

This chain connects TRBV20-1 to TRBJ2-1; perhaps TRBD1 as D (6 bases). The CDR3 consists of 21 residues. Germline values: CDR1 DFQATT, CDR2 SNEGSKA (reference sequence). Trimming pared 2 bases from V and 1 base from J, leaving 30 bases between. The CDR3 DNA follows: TGCAGTGCTAGATCCCTTACGGACAGCGACGGCCCTAGTTGGTCCTACAATGAGCAGTTCTTC. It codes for CSARSLTDSDGPSWSYNEQFF.

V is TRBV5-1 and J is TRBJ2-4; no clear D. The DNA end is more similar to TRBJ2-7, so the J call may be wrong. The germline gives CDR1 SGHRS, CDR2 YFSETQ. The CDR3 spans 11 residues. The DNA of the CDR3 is TGCGCCAGCAGCACCGGACCCGAGCAGTACTTC. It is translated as CASSTGPEQYF.